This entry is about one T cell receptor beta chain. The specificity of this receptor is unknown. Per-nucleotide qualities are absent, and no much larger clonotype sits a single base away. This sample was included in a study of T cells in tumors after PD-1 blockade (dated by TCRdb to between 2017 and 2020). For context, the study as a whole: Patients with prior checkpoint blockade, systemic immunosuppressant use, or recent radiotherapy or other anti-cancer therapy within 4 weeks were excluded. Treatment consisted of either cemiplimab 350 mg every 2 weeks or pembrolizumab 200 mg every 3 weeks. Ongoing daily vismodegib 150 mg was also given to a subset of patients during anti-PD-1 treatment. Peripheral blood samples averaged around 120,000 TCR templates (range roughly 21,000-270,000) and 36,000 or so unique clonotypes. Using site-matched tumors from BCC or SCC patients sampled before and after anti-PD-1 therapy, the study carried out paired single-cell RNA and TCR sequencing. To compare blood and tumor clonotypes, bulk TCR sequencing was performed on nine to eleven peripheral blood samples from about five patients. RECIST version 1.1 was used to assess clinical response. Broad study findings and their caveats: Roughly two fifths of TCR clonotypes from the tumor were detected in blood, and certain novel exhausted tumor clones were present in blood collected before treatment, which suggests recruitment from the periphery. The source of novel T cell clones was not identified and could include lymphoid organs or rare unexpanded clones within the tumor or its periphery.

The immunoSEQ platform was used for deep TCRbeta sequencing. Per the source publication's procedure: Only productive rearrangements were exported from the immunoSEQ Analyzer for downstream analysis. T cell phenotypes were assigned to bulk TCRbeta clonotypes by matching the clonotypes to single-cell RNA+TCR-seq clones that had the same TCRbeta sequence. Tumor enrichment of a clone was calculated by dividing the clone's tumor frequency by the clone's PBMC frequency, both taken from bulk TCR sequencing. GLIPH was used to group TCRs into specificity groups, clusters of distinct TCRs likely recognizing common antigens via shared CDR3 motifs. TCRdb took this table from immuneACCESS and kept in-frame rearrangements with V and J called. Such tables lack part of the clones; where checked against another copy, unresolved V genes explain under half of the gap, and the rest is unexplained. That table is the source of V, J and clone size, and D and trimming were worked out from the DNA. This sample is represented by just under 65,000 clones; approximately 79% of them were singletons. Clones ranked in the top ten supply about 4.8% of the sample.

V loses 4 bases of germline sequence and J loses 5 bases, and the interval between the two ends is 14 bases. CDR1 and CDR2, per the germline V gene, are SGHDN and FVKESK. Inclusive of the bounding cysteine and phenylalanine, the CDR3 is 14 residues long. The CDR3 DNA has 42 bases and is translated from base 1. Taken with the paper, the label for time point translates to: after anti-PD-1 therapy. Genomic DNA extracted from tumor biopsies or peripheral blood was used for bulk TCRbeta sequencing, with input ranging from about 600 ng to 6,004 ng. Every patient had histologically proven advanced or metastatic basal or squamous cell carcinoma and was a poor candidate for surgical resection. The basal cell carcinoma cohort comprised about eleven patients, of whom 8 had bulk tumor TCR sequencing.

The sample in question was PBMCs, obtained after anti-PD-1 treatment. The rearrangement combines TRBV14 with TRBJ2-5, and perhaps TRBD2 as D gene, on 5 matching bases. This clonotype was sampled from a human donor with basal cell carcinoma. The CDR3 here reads CASSPNVRRETQYF. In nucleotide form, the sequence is TGTGCCAGCAGCCCAAATGTCAGGAGGGAGACCCAGTACTTC. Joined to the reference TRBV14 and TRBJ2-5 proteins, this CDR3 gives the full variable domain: EAGVTQFPSHSVIEKGQTVTLRCDPISGHDNLYWYRRVMGKEIKFLLHFVKESKQDESGMPNNRFLAERTGGTYSTLKVQPAELEDSGVYFCASSPNVRRETQYFGPGTRLLVL.